This T cell receptor (beta chain) was obtained from a study of technical replicates of blood from a handful of donors. The CDR3 totals 14 residues. Germline-derived CDR1 and CDR2 are KGHSH and LQKENI. The V gene end was trimmed by 3 bases and the J gene end by 7 bases; junction bases not matched to a gene: 5. Assay used: immunoSEQ multiplex PCR; TCRdb lists only in-frame clones, some missing. The sample comprises some 11,000 clones, roughly 92% of which are singletons, and 8.5% rests with the top ten. The chain is built from TRBV18 and TRBJ2-1, with 8 bases aligning to TRBD2. The sequencing input was PBMCs. The receptor comes from a human donor in good health. The CDR3 here is CASSPMGLGNEQFF. CDR3 nucleotides: TGTGCCAGCTCACCTATGGGACTAGGGAATGAGCAGTTCTTC. Variable domain in full (rest from reference TRBV18 and TRBJ2-1): NAGVMQNPRHLVRRRGQEARLRCSPMKGHSHVYWYRQLPEEGLKFMVYLQKENIIDESGMPKERFSAEFPKEGPSILRIQQVVRGDSAAYFCASSPMGLGNEQFFGPGTRLTVL.